The 21 T cell receptor beta chains given below trace back to one sample, sequenced in a study of cytomegalovirus exposure and HLA in healthy donors. Researchers ran the PCR with 60 Vbeta and 13 Jbeta primers. The repertoire was sequenced with immunoSEQ multiplex PCR; TCRdb's copy has only in-frame clones and lacks some. In the table there are around 190,000 clones, about 85% of which are singletons. Sequenced material: PBMCs. The origin of the receptors is a woman between 50 and 59 years old in good health and CMV-seronegative.

The J gene is TRBJ2-1, the V gene TRBV4-1; a weak D match, TRBD2 (6 bases). The CDR3 is made up of 17 amino acids. Trimming cost V 0 bases and J 7 bases, with 19 bases left between them. The germline CDR1 and CDR2 sequences are MGHRA and YSYEKL. The CDR3 protein is CASSQEGGIGGQNEQFF. The CDR3 region has the DNA TGCGCCAGCAGCCAAGAGGGCGGGATAGGCGGTCAAAATGAGCAGTTCTTC.

This clone appeared a few times. This rearrangement joins TRBV5-6 to TRBJ1-6; 10 positions match TRBD1. After removal of 4 bases from V and 1 base from J, the junction contained 2 bases not matched to a gene. This CDR3 spans 16 amino acids. Germline V gene sequence: CDR1 SGHDT, CDR2 YYEEEE. As DNA, the CDR3 is TGTGCCAGCAGCCCGGGACAGGGGTCCTATAATTCACCCCTCCACTTT. This encodes CASSPGQGSYNSPLHF.

The chain uses TRBV15 and TRBJ1-5; 7 bases are a match to TRBD1. J gave up 6 bases and V 5 bases, and 7 bases lay outside the gene matches. This CDR3 region has 14 residues. Germline loops: CDR1 LNHNV, CDR2 YYDKDF (reference sequence). CDR3 sequence (DNA): TGTGCCACCAGCCCAGAAGGGGGCGGTCAGCCCCAGCATTTT. Translated: CATSPEGGGQPQHF.

The chain combines TRBV7-3 with TRBJ2-6; the match to TRBD2 covers 10 bases. The length of the CDR3 is 19 residues. Germline CDR1 reads SGHTA; CDR2 reads FQGTGA. Trimming at V came to 5 bases and at J to 0 bases, leaving 10 bases not matched to a gene. CDR3 sequence: CASSRRPGLAASGANVLTF. The CDR3 DNA sequence: TGTGCCAGCAGCCGCCGGCCCGGACTAGCGGCCTCTGGGGCCAACGTCCTGACTTTC.

This clone has just a few counts. The chain has TRBV9 and TRBJ1-2; 11 bases match TRBD1. Germline values: CDR1 SGDLS, CDR2 YYNGEE. V was pared by 4 bases and J by 4 bases, with 3 bases of the junction left unmatched. CDR3 length: 14 residues. The CDR3 coding sequence is TGTGCCAGCAGCCTCGGGACAGGGGGCTATGGCTACACCTTC. This gives the protein CASSLGTGGYGYTF.

The table lists this clone with a count of one. This chain joins TRBV7-2 and TRBJ2-2; D is unresolved. The ends were cut back, 6 bases at V and 4 bases at J, with 6 bases in the middle. The germline gives CDR1 SGHTA, CDR2 FQGNSA. The length of the CDR3 is 12 residues. The CDR3 region is CASSYSTGELFF. CDR3 bases: TGTGCCAGCAGTTATTCCACCGGGGAGCTGTTTTTT.

The rearrangement uses TRBV7-3 and TRBJ1-1; D unclear. CDR1 is SGHTA and CDR2 is FQGTGA in the germline V gene. V was trimmed by 6 bases and J by 5 bases, leaving 13 bases between them. The CDR3 sequence is 13 residues long. CDR3 loop: CASRFAGETEAFF. Written as DNA, the CDR3 is TGTGCCAGCAGATTCGCGGGTGAGACTGAAGCTTTCTTT.

The J gene is TRBJ2-1, the V gene TRBV5-4; the D gene is possibly TRBD1 (6 bases). Trimming cost V 2 bases and J 2 bases, with 11 bases left between them. Per the germline V gene, CDR1 is SGHNT and CDR2 is YYREEE (reference sequence). The CDR3 has 15 amino acids. CDR3 sequence (DNA): TGTGCCAGCAGCTTAGGAGGACAGCCCTACAATGAGCAGTTCTTC. It encodes CASSLGGQPYNEQFF.

V and J are TRBV14 and TRBJ1-1, with TRBD1 as a possible D gene (6 bases). Trimming took off 1 base at V and 3 bases at J, with 12 bases between the two ends. This CDR3 has 15 residues. Germline lookup yields CDR1 SGHDN and CDR2 FVKESK. CDR3 bases: TGTGCCAGCAGCCAAGCATGGGGGCGAGACACTGAAGCTTTCTTT. It translates to CASSQAWGRDTEAFF.

This clone was detected a few times. J is TRBJ2-7 and V is TRBV7-2; 11 positions agree with TRBD2. The germline CDR1 and CDR2 sequences are SGHTA and FQGNSA. V was pared by 1 base and J by 3 bases, with 8 bases of the junction left unmatched. The CDR3 length is 17 residues. CDR3 amino acids: CASSLGLPSGRSYEQYF. Written as DNA, the CDR3 is TGTGCCAGCAGCTTAGGTCTGCCTAGCGGGAGGAGCTACGAGCAGTACTTC.

CDR3 loop: CASSVRKRPTGYTF. DNA of the CDR3: TGTGCCAGCAGCGTAAGGAAGCGGCCGACTGGCTACACCTTC. The rearrangement links TRBV5-8 to TRBJ1-2; D is ambiguous. The CDR3 runs to 14 residues. Trimming took 4 bases from V and 7 from J, leaving 17 bases between them. CDR1 and CDR2 from the germline V gene are SGHTS and YDEGEE.

The rearrangement links TRBV28 to TRBJ2-5; a possible D gene is TRBD2 (6 bases). V shed 4 bases and J shed 5 bases, with 8 bases lying between them. Germline CDR1 reads MDHEN; CDR2 reads SYDVKM. The CDR3 is 12 amino acids. CDR3 nucleotides: TGTGCCAGCAGTTCGGGACTCGAGACCCAGTACTTC. It codes for CASSSGLETQYF.

The chain carries TRBV12-5 and TRBJ1-4, with 7 bases matching TRBD1. The CDR3 is 15 amino acids. After removal of 5 bases from V and 5 bases from J, the junction contained 8 bases not matched to a gene. Per germline, CDR1 LGHNT and CDR2 FRNRAP. For the CDR3, the DNA is TGTGCTAGTGGTCCTCCGGGACAGTCAAATGAAAAACTGTTTTTT. Amino acids: CASGPPGQSNEKLFF.

V gene TRBV5-1 combines with J gene TRBJ2-1, with TRBD2 matching 12 bases. The ends lost 0 bases at V and 6 bases at J; junction bases unmatched: 4. The length of the CDR3 is 16 residues. Germline CDR1 is SGHRS and CDR2 is YFSETQ. The CDR3 reads CASSLGRLAGVNEQFF. CDR3 coding DNA: TGCGCCAGCAGCTTGGGGCGACTAGCGGGAGTCAATGAGCAGTTCTTC.

The CDR3 here is CASSPGTRNTEAFF. The CDR3, as DNA: TGTGCCAGCAGTCCCGGGACAAGGAACACTGAAGCTTTCTTT. This sequence joins TRBV25-1 and TRBJ1-1, with D maybe TRBD1 (6 bases). Per the germline V gene, CDR1 is MGHDK and CDR2 is SYGVNS. V was shortened by 5 bases and J by 1 base, with 11 bases between the two germline ends. The CDR3 sequence is 14 residues long.

The J gene is TRBJ2-3, the V gene TRBV9; the D gene is possibly TRBD2 (6 bases). Trimming took 2 bases from V and 4 from J, leaving 8 bases between them. Germline values: CDR1 SGDLS, CDR2 YYNGEE. The CDR3 covers 13 residues. The CDR3 region has the DNA TGTGCCAGCAGCGTGGGGGGTTCAGATACGCAGTATTTT. It yields the protein CASSVGGSDTQYF.

This chain connects TRBV11-2 to TRBJ2-2, with unresolved D. Trimming removed 5 bases at V and 2 bases at J, with 12 bases between. CDR3 size: 15 residues. Looked up from germline, CDR1 is SGHAT and CDR2 is FQNNGV. CDR3 sequence: CASSRLASNTGELFF. The CDR3 DNA sequence: TGTGCCAGCAGCAGATTAGCCTCCAACACCGGGGAGCTGTTTTTT. Full variable domain (remainder filled in from reference TRBV11-2 and TRBJ2-2): EAGVAQSPRYKIIEKRQSVAFWCNPISGHATLYWYQQILGQGPKLLIQFQNNGVVDDSQLPKDRFSAERLKGVDSTLKIQPAKLEDSAVYLCASSRLASNTGELFFGEGSRLTVL.

The chain joins TRBV9 to TRBJ2-3; D call uncertain. This CDR3 has 15 residues. Trimming stripped 1 base from V and 0 bases from J, with 9 bases between. The germline V gene has CDR1 SGDLS and CDR2 YYNGEE. The CDR3 region is CASSVNSRSTDTQYF. CDR3 coding DNA: TGTGCCAGCAGCGTAAACAGCAGGAGCACAGATACGCAGTATTTT.

The chain couples TRBV7-9 to TRBJ1-3; 8 positions match TRBD1. Germline V gene sequence: CDR1 SEHNR, CDR2 FQNEAQ (reference sequence). The CDR3 sequence is 16 residues long. Unmatched junction bases numbered 4, after V lost 3 bases and J lost 0 bases. CDR3 residues: CASSFPGTGSGNTIYF. DNA for the CDR3: TGTGCCAGCAGCTTCCCCGGGACAGGCTCTGGAAACACCATATATTTT.

The V gene is TRBV5-1, the J gene TRBJ2-7; D is perhaps TRBD1 (6 bases). Germline loops: CDR1 SGHRS, CDR2 YFSETQ. The CDR3 extends over 14 amino acids. V was clipped by 1 base and J by 4 bases, with 12 bases between them. The DNA for the CDR3 is TGCGCCAGCAGCTTGTTAGGGGGAGAATACGAGCAGTACTTC. Protein sequence: CASSLLGGEYEQYF.

The V and J genes are TRBV7-2 and TRBJ2-7; D perhaps matches TRBD2 (5 bases). V was clipped by 1 base and J by 2 bases, with 12 bases between them. Germline CDR1 is SGHTA and CDR2 is FQGNSA. This CDR3 has 15 amino acids. CDR3 coding DNA: TGTGCCAGCAGCTTAGGGAGTAGGCGGGCCTACGAGCAGTACTTC. It yields the protein CASSLGSRRAYEQYF.